A selection of T cell receptor beta chains follows, all from one sample in a study of shared clonotypes between healthy human individuals. Produced via immunoSEQ multiplex PCR; TCRdb's table is partial and in-frame only. The table lists 550,000 to 700,000 clones, around four fifths of them singletons. Sequenced sample: memory CD4+ T cells sorted from blood. The source of these receptors is a woman in her twenties or thirties in good health. The CDR3 runs from the conserved cysteine through the conserved F or W. Each record gives: J gene, V gene, D gene, clone size, CDR3 length, CDR3 DNA, CDR3 protein. D genes are given only for firm matches. The listing skips clone size in some rows; elsewhere it reads once, few, many or a size class.

TRBJ2-1,TRBV28,TRBD1,NA,15,TGTGCCAGCACTGGACAGGTGACCCGGCGTAATGAGCAGTTCTTC,CASTGQVTRRNEQFF
TRBJ1-1,TRBV5-1,NA,few,16,TGCGCCAGCAGCTTCATCCCGGGGCCTACGGGCACTGAAGCTTTCTTT,CASSFIPGPTGTEAFF
TRBJ2-3,TRBV18,TRBD1,NA,16,TGTGCCAGCTCACCTTGGACAGGGAGAAGAACAGATACGCAGTATTTT,CASSPWTGRRTDTQYF
TRBJ1-2,TRBV10-2,NA,NA,14,TGCGCCAGCAGTGATACGGGGGGACGGCAAGGCTACACCTTC,CASSDTGGRQGYTF
TRBJ2-5,TRBV4-1,TRBD2,NA,16,TGCGCCAGCAGCCCCACCGAAGCGGGAGGGCTAGAGACCCAGTACTTC,CASSPTEAGGLETQYF
TRBJ2-7,TRBV27,TRBD2,NA,19,TGTGCCAGCAGTCCCCACGGGGTTACGAGGAGCGGGAAGGCCTACGAGCAGTACTTC,CASSPHGVTRSGKAYEQYF
TRBJ1-4,TRBV6-6,NA,NA,14,TGTGCCAGCAGCAGTCACATGGGGGGGGAAAAACTGTTTTTT,CASSSHMGGEKLFF
TRBJ2-5,TRBV4-2,NA,NA,15,TGTGCCAGCAGCCAAGATAACAAGTACCAAGAGACCCAGTACTTC,CASSQDNKYQETQYF
TRBJ1-1,TRBV10-2,NA,NA,14,TGCGCCAGCAGTGAGTCAAGCGGCAGCGGTGAAGCTTTCTTT,CASSESSGSGEAFF
TRBJ2-3,TRBV25-1,TRBD2,few,15,TGTGCCAGCAGTGACGGGAGGGTGAGCACAGATACGCAGTATTTT,CASSDGRVSTDTQYF
TRBJ1-3,TRBV30,NA,NA,16,TGTGCCTTTTCCCGGGACACGCTTAGCTCTGGAAACACCATATATTTT,CAFSRDTLSSGNTIYF
TRBJ2-1,TRBV28,TRBD1,NA,16,TGTGCCAGCAGTATTCCTTTAGGGGGCCTATACAATGAGCAGTTCTTC,CASSIPLGGLYNEQFF
TRBJ2-3,TRBV19,NA,NA,15,TGTGCCAGTAGTTTTGGACAACCACTCACAGATACGCAGTATTTT,CASSFGQPLTDTQYF
TRBJ2-1,TRBV21-1,NA,NA,17,TGTGCCAGCAGCAAAAGAATTACTAGCGGGATCGACAATGAGCAGTTCTTC,CASSKRITSGIDNEQFF
TRBJ1-5,TRBV25-1,NA,NA,14,TGTGCCAGCAGCGGACCTCATAGCAATCAGCCCCAGCATTTT,CASSGPHSNQPQHF
TRBJ2-3,TRBV25-1,TRBD2,once,14,TGTGCCAGCAGTGTCGGGAGCGGGAGAGATACGCAGTATTTT,CASSVGSGRDTQYF
TRBJ2-7,TRBV6-5,TRBD1,once,15,TGTGCCAGCAGTTTGCACCGGGACAGAGCCTACGAGCAGTACTTC,CASSLHRDRAYEQYF
TRBJ2-2,TRBV28,TRBD2,NA,21,TGTGCCAGCAGTTTACTACCCTTCCGTCTAGCGGGAGGGCCAGTGACCGGGGAGCTGTTTTTT,CASSLLPFRLAGGPVTGELFF
TRBJ2-3,TRBV19,NA,few,15,TGTGCCAGTAGCCCCCGCCGGATGACTCAAGATACGCAGTATTTT,CASSPRRMTQDTQYF
TRBJ2-2,TRBV5-1,NA,NA,15,TGCGCCAGCAGCTTCCAACAGGTGAACACCGGGGAGCTGTTTTTT,CASSFQQVNTGELFF
TRBJ2-2,TRBV7-2,NA,NA,12,TGTGCCAGCAGCCCAAAGGGGGGGGAGCTGTTTTTT,CASSPKGGELFF
TRBJ2-6,TRBV18,NA,many,16,TGTGCCAGCTCACCGCTCGGGACGGCTGGGGCCAACGTCCTGACTTTC,CASSPLGTAGANVLTF
TRBJ1-4,TRBV27,NA,NA,15,TGTGCCAGCAGTTCTCAAGGGCTAGCTAATGAAAAACTGTTTTTT,CASSSQGLANEKLFF
TRBJ1-2,TRBV28,NA,NA,15,TGTGCCAGCAGACCCTGGACGGCCTCCAACTATGGCTACACCTTC,CASRPWTASNYGYTF
TRBJ1-1,TRBV2,NA,NA,13,TGTGCCAGCAGGAGGACAGAGAGGACTGAAGCTTTCTTT,CASRRTERTEAFF
TRBJ2-7,TRBV11-2,NA,NA,13,TGTGCCAGCAGCTATTTGTTATCTGTCGAGCAGTACTTC,CASSYLLSVEQYF
TRBJ1-4,TRBV5-1,NA,NA,13,TGCGCCAGCAGCTTTGGGGGGATTGAAAAACTGTTTTTT,CASSFGGIEKLFF
TRBJ2-7,TRBV4-2,TRBD2,few,18,TGTGCCAGCAGCCAAGGCGGGGGGCTAGCGGCTAACTCCTACGAGCAGTACTTC,CASSQGGGLAANSYEQYF
TRBJ1-4,TRBV2,TRBD1,once,15,TGTGCCAGCAGTGGACAGGGCCCTGCTAATGAAAAACTGTTTTTT,CASSGQGPANEKLFF
TRBJ1-5,TRBV19,NA,few,16,TGTGCCAGTAGTATCCTGAGGGGCCCGAGCAATCAGCCCCAGCATTTT,CASSILRGPSNQPQHF
TRBJ2-5,TRBV7-8,NA,NA,13,TGTGCCAGCAGCGGCCCGTCGGGGGATCCCCAGTACTTC,CASSGPSGDPQYF
TRBJ2-1,TRBV28,NA,NA,14,TGTGCCAGCAGTTTAGGACGGGTCAACAATGAGCAGTTCTTC,CASSLGRVNNEQFF
TRBJ2-6,TRBV5-1,NA,NA,14,TGCGCCAGCAAAGGGGTAGCTGGGGCCAACGTCCTGACTTTC,CASKGVAGANVLTF
TRBJ2-7,TRBV10-3,NA,once,15,TGTGCCATCAGCGCCTCCGGGAAGAGCTCCTACGAGCAGTACTTC,CAISASGKSSYEQYF
TRBJ2-3,TRBV7-3,TRBD2,NA,16,TGTGCCAGCAGCTTAGGCAGACAGCGGGACACAGATACGCAGTATTTT,CASSLGRQRDTDTQYF
TRBJ2-4,TRBV14,NA,NA,14,TGTGCCAGCAGCCAATTAAGCAGGGAAAACATTCAGTACTTC,CASSQLSRENIQYF
TRBJ2-5,TRBV7-2,NA,NA,12,TGTGCCAGCAGCTTAATCGACCGTTTAGGTTACTTC,CASSLIDRLGYF